This T cell receptor (beta chain) was retrieved from a study of identifying expanded T cells in peripheral blood. Healthy donors had no documented immune events, such as infections, while sampled. TCRdb's copy holds only in-frame clones and misses some; the assay was immunoSEQ multiplex PCR. This sample has about 50,000 clones, with about 85% found just once. Germline loops: CDR1 LNHDA, CDR2 SQIVND (reference sequence). V gave up 5 bases and J gave up 8 bases; unmatched junction bases: 10. CDR3 length: 15 amino acids. Concerning this clone: What it recognizes is unknown.

Study results and caveats: Two-week clone count variance significantly increased as total template count grew.

The source material was blood. This receptor was obtained from a person between 18 and 70 years old in good health. This sequence joins TRBV19 and TRBJ1-5, with TRBD1 matching 9 bases. CDR3 nucleotides: TGTGCCAGTAGTCGAACCGGGACAGGGATAGAGCCCCAGCATTTT. It specifies CASSRTGTGIEPQHF. The whole variable domain, filled in from reference TRBV19 and TRBJ1-5, reads DGGITQSPKYLFRKEGQNVTLSCEQNLNHDAMYWYRQDPGQGLRLIYYSQIVNDFQKGDIAEGYSVSREKKESFPLTVTSAQKNPTAFYLCASSRTGTGIEPQHFGDGTRLSIL.